This record looks at one T cell receptor (beta chain) sequence and its context. This sample was taken from a study of T cell responses to AZD1222 COVID-19 vaccine. Assay: immunoSEQ multiplex PCR; the TCRdb copy retains only in-frame clones and omits some. The table records around 190,000 clones, 90% to 95% of them present only once. V lost 10 bases and J lost 2, with 15 bases in between. From germline, CDR1 is WSHSY and CDR2 SAAADI. The CDR3 has 14 residues. V is TRBV10-2 and J is TRBJ1-5; D is uncertain. This specimen was peripheral blood, taken 28 days after the second AZD1222 dose. The source is an adult who received the AZD1222 COVID-19 vaccine. This CDR3 is CATRPAGGNQPQHF. CDR3 bases: TGCGCCACCAGGCCGGCGGGAGGCAATCAGCCCCAGCATTTT.